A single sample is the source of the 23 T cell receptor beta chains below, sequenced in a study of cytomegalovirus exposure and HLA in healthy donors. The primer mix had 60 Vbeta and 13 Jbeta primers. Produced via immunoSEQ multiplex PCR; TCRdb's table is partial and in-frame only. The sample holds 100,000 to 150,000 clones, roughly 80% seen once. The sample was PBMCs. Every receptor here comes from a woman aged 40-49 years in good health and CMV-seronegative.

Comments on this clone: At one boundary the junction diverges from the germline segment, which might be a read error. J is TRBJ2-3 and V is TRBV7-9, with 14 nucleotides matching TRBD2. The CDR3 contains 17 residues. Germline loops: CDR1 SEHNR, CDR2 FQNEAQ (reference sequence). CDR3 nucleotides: TGTTCCAGCAGCCCTGCGACTAGCGGGGGGGCGGCAGATACGCAGTATTTT. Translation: CSSSPATSGGAADTQYF.

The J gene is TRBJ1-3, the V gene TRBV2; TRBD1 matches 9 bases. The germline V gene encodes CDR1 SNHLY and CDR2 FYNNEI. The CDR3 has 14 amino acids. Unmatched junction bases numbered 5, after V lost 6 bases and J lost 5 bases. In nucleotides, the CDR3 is TGTGCCAGCAGCGAACAGGGGGCGAGAAACACCATATATTTT. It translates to CASSEQGARNTIYF.

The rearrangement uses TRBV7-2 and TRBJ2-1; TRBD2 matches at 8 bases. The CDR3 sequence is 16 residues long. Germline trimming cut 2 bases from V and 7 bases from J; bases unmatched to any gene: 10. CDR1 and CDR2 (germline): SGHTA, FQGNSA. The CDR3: CASSLSSGSSENEQFF. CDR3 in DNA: TGTGCCAGCAGCTTATCCAGCGGGAGTTCTGAGAATGAGCAGTTCTTC.

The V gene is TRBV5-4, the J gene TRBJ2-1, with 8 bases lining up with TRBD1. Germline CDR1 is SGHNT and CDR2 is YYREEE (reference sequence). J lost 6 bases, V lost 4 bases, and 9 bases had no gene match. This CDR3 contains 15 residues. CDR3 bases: TGTGCCAGCAGCACCGGGACAGGCCTGACCAATGAGCAGTTCTTC. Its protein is CASSTGTGLTNEQFF. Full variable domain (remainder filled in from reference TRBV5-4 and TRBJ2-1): ETGVTQSPTHLIKTRGQQVTLRCSSQSGHNTVSWYQQALGQGPQFIFQYYREEENGRGNFPPRFSGLQFPNYSSELNVNALELDDSALYLCASSTGTGLTNEQFFGPGTRLTVL.

CDR3 loop: CASSVGRTSYNEQFF. Here the CDR3 DNA reads TGTGCCAGCAGCGTCGGGAGGACCTCCTACAATGAGCAGTTCTTC. The V call is TRBV9, the J call TRBJ2-1; TRBD2 matches 7 bases. CDR3 length equals 15 residues. Unmatched junction bases numbered 2, after V lost 2 bases and J lost 0 bases. CDR1 and CDR2 from the germline V gene are SGDLS and YYNGEE.

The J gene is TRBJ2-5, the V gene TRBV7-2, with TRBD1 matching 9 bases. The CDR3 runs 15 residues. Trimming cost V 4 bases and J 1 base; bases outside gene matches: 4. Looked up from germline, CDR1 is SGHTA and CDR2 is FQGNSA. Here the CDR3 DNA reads TGTGCCAGCAGCTACCTGGGACAGGGCCAAGAGACCCAGTACTTC. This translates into CASSYLGQGQETQYF. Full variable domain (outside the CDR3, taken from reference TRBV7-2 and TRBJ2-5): GAGVSQSPSNKVTEKGKDVELRCDPISGHTALYWYRQSLGQGLEFLIYFQGNSAPDKSGLPSDRFSAERTGGSVSTLTIQRTQQEDSAVYLCASSYLGQGQETQYFGPGTRLLVL.

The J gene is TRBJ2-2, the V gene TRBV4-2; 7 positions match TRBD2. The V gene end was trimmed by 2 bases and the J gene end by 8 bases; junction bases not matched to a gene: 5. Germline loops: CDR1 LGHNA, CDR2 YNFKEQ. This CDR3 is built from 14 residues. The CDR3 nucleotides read TGTGCCAGCAGCCAAAGGTGGGAGGGTGGGGAGCTGTTTTTT. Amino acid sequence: CASSQRWEGGELFF.

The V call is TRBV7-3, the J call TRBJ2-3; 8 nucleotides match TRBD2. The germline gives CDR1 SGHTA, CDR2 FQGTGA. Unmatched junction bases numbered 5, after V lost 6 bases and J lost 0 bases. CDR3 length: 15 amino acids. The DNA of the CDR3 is TGTGCCAGCAGGGCAAGCGGGAGTAGCACAGATACGCAGTATTTT. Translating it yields CASRASGSSTDTQYF.

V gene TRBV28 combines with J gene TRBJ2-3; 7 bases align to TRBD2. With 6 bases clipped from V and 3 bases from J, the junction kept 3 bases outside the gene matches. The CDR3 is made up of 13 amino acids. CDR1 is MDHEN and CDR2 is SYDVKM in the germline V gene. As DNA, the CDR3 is TGTGCCAGCAGCCCCGGGGGGACAGATACGCAGTATTTT. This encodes CASSPGGTDTQYF.

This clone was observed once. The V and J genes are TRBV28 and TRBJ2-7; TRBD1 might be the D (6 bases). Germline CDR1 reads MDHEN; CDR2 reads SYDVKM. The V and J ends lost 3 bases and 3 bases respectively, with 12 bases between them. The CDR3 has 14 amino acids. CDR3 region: CASSLVGQHYEQYF. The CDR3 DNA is TGTGCCAGCAGTTTGGTCGGACAGCACTACGAGCAGTACTTC.

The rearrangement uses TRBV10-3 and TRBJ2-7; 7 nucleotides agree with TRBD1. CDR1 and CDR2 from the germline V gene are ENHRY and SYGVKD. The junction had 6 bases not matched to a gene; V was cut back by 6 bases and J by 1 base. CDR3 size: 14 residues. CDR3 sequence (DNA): TGTGCCATCAGAAGGGGGCCAGATTCCTACGAGCAGTACTTC. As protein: CAIRRGPDSYEQYF.

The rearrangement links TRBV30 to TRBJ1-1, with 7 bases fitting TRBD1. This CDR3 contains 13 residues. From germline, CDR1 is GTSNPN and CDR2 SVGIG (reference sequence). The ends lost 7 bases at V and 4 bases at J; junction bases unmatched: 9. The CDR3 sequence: CASDRAGGTEAFF. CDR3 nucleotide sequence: TGTGCCTCTGACAGGGCGGGCGGCACTGAAGCTTTCTTT.

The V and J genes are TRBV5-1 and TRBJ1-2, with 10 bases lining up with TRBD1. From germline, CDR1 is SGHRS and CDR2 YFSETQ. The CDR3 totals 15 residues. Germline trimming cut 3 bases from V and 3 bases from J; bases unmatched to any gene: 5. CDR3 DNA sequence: TGCGCCAGCAGCTCAGACAGGGGGCTCGACTATGGCTACACCTTC. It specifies CASSSDRGLDYGYTF. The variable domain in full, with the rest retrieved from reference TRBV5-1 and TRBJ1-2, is KAGVTQTPRYLIKTRGQQVTLSCSPISGHRSVSWYQQTPGQGLQFLFEYFSETQRNKGNFPGRFSGRQFSNSRSEMNVSTLELGDSALYLCASSSDRGLDYGYTFGSGTRLTVV.

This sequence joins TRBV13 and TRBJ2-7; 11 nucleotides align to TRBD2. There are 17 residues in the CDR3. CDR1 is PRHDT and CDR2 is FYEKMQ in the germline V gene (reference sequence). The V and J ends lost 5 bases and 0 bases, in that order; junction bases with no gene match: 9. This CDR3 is CASSPGTSGRSSYEQYF. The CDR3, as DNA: TGTGCCAGCAGCCCCGGGACTAGCGGCAGAAGCTCCTACGAGCAGTACTTC.

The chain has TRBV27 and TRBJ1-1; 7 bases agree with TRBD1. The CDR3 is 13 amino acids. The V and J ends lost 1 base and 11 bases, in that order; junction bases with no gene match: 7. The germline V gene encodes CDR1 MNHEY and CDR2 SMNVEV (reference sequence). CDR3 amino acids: CASSLWAGTVAFF. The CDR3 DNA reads TGTGCCAGCAGTTTATGGGCCGGGACAGTGGCTTTCTTT.

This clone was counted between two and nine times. The chain's CDR3 is CASSSPPGLDTQYF. The DNA for the CDR3 is TGTGCCAGCAGCTCCCCTCCGGGATTAGATACGCAGTATTTT. The V and J genes are TRBV7-2 and TRBJ2-3; D is perhaps TRBD2 (5 bases). CDR1 is SGHTA and CDR2 is FQGNSA in the germline V gene. CDR3 length equals 14 residues. The V gene lost 4 bases and the J gene lost 5 bases, with 13 bases spanning the gap.

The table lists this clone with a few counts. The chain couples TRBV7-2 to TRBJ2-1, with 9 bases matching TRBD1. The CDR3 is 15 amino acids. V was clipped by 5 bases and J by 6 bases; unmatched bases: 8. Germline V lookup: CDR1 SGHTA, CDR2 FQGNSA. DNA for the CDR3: TGTGCCAGCAGCGCTCCCGGGACAGGGACCAATGAGCAGTTCTTC. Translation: CASSAPGTGTNEQFF.

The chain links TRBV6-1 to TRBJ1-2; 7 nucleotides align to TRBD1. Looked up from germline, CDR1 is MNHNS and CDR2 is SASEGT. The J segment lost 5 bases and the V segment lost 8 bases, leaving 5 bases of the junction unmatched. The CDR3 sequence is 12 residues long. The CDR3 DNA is TGTGCCAGCCGACAGGGTGATTATGGCTACACCTTC. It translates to CASRQGDYGYTF.

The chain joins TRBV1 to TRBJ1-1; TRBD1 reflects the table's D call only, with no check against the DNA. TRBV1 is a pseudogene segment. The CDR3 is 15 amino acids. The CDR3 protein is CTSSPSLDRETEAFF. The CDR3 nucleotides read TGCACCAGCAGCCCCTCTCTTGACAGGGAAACTGAAGCTTTCTTT.

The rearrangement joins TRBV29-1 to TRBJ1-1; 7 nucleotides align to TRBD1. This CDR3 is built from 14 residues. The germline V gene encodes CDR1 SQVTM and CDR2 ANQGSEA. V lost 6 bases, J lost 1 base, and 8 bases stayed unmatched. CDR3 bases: TGCAGCGTCTCAGACAGGGTGACGAACACTGAAGCTTTCTTT. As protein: CSVSDRVTNTEAFF.

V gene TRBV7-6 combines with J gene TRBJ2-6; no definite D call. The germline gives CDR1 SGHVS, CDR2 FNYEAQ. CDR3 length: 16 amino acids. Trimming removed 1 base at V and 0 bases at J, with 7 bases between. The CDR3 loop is CASSLDTGSGANVLTF. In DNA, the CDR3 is TGTGCCAGCAGCTTAGATACCGGCTCTGGGGCCAACGTCCTGACTTTC.

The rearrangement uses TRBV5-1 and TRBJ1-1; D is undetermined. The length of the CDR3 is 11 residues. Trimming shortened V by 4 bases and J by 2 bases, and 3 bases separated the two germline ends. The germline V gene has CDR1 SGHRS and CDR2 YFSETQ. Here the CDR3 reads CASSLNTEAFF. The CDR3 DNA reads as TGCGCCAGCAGCCTAAACACTGAAGCTTTCTTT.

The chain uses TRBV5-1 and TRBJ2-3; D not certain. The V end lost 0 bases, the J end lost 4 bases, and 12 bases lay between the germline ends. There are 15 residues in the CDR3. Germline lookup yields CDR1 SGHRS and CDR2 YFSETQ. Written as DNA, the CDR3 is TGCGCCAGCAGCTTGGGTCCAGGATTGGCAGATACGCAGTATTTT. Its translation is CASSLGPGLADTQYF.